The 28 T cell receptor beta chains presented below share a single source sample, sequenced in a study of chemoradiotherapy in HPV16-positive cancers. The protocol was immunoSEQ multiplex PCR, while the TCRdb copy is restricted to in-frame clones and leaves out a portion. The data contain 3,500 to 4,500 clones, around 77% of them singletons. Sample: tumor tissue, taken from a patient who underwent chemoradiotherapy. The receptor source for this set is a human donor with HPV-associated anogenital cancer.

This clone was found once. The chain carries TRBV27 and TRBJ2-5; D uncertain. The V gene lost 2 bases and the J gene lost 1 base, with 5 bases spanning the gap. In germline, CDR1 is MNHEY, CDR2 SMNVEV (reference sequence). The CDR3 extends over 13 amino acids. CDR3 sequence (DNA): TGTGCCAGCAGTTTAATCCCCCAAGAGACCCAGTACTTC. Protein: CASSLIPQETQYF.

The gene calls are TRBV28 and TRBJ2-3; D is ambiguous. Germline CDR1 MDHEN, CDR2 SYDVKM. The CDR3 has 12 amino acids. With 7 bases removed from V and 4 bases from J, the gap between germline ends came to 9 bases. CDR3 region: CASIERPDTQYF. CDR3 nucleotide sequence: TGTGCCAGCATCGAGAGGCCAGATACGCAGTATTTT.

This chain joins TRBV6-6 and TRBJ2-7, with 9 bases identical to TRBD2. Germline loops: CDR1 MNHNY, CDR2 SVGAGI (reference sequence). V dropped 6 bases and J dropped 4; count of bases not matched to a gene: 7. This CDR3 has 14 amino acids. CDR3 sequence (DNA): TGTGCCAGCAGGCCGGGACTAGCCATTTACGAGCAGTACTTC. This sequence encodes CASRPGLAIYEQYF.

The CDR3 DNA reads as TGTGCCAGCAGCTTGGGGCAGACCTATGGCTACACCTTC. Amino acids: CASSLGQTYGYTF. This chain links TRBV5-6 with TRBJ1-2; D is unresolved. The CDR3 runs 13 residues. CDR1 and CDR2 from the germline V gene are SGHDT and YYEEEE. With 0 bases removed from V and 4 bases from J, the gap between germline ends came to 7 bases.

This clone occurred a few times. The chain combines TRBV5-5 with TRBJ2-7; 7 bases map to TRBD2. The V gene end was trimmed by 2 bases and the J gene end by 3 bases; junction bases not matched to a gene: 8. CDR3 length: 15 amino acids. Germline V gene lookup returns CDR1 SGHKS and CDR2 YYEKEE (reference sequence). For the CDR3, the DNA is TGTGCCAGCAGCTTCCGGGGGGAGGGAGTCTACGAGCAGTACTTC. It is translated as CASSFRGEGVYEQYF.

The chain links TRBV18 to TRBJ1-2; no clear D. This CDR3 is 14 amino acids long. Per germline, CDR1 KGHSH and CDR2 LQKENI. The ends were cut back, 6 bases at V and 4 bases at J, with 15 bases in the middle. The CDR3: CASSQTGSGYGYTF. The CDR3 bases are TGTGCCAGCTCCCAGACCGGGAGCGGCTATGGCTACACCTTC.

This clone was counted a few times. The identical CDR3 is also encoded by other nucleotide sequences in the sample. This chain links TRBV29-1 with TRBJ2-1; no firm D call. This CDR3 comprises 11 residues. Per germline, CDR1 SQVTM and CDR2 ANQGSEA. The ends were cut back, 3 bases at V and 3 bases at J, with 3 bases in the middle. CDR3 nucleotide sequence: TGCAGCGTTGAGGACTACAATGAGCAGTTCTTC. This translates into CSVEDYNEQFF.

V gene TRBV2 combines with J gene TRBJ1-5; 7 bases match TRBD1. Germline V gives CDR1 SNHLY, CDR2 FYNNEI. CDR3 length: 13 residues. V was clipped by 7 bases and J by 2 bases; unmatched bases: 2. The CDR3: CASTGQGNQPQHF. In nucleotides, the CDR3 is TGTGCCAGCACCGGACAGGGCAATCAGCCCCAGCATTTT.

The chain combines TRBV4-1 with TRBJ2-7, with 7 bases that match TRBD1. CDR1 is MGHRA, CDR2 YSYEKL, per germline. This CDR3 comprises 16 residues. J lost 0 bases, V lost 4 bases, and 9 bases had no gene match. This chain's CDR3 is CASSPPQGLHSYEQYF. CDR3 bases: TGCGCCAGCAGCCCCCCACAGGGGTTACACTCCTACGAGCAGTACTTC.

V usage is TRBV7-2 and J usage is TRBJ1-6, with 10 bases aligning to TRBD1. Germline loops: CDR1 SGHTA, CDR2 FQGNSA. J was trimmed by 6 bases and V by 5 bases; bases with no gene match: 7. The CDR3 consists of 16 residues. DNA of the CDR3: TGTGCCAGCAGCACCGGACAGGGGGGGAGTAATTCACCCCTCCACTTT. This encodes CASSTGQGGSNSPLHF.

The V and J genes are TRBV27 and TRBJ2-2; D is undetermined. This CDR3 contains 14 residues. CDR1 is MNHEY, CDR2 SMNVEV, per germline (reference sequence). Trimming cost V 7 bases and J 7 bases, with 16 bases left between them. In nucleotides, the CDR3 is TGTGCCAGCAAACTTGGACGATCCTTCGGGGAGCTGTTTTTT. Residues: CASKLGRSFGELFF.

The chain combines TRBV7-6 with TRBJ2-2; D may correspond to TRBD1 or TRBD2 (7 bases each). The germline gives CDR1 SGHVS, CDR2 FNYEAQ. The CDR3 totals 16 residues. The V end lost 6 bases, the J end lost 4 bases, and 18 bases lay between the germline ends. In nucleotides, the CDR3 is TGTGCCAGCAGTCGGGGAGGGGGCCCGTCCACCGGGGAGCTGTTTTTT. It yields the protein CASSRGGGPSTGELFF.

This clone turned up a few times. This chain uses TRBV5-1 with TRBJ2-5; D unclear. The CDR3 is made up of 11 amino acids. From germline, CDR1 is SGHRS and CDR2 YFSETQ. With 3 bases removed from V and 5 bases from J, the gap between germline ends came to 5 bases. As DNA, the CDR3 is TGCGCCAGCAGCTCCTCGGAGACCCAGTACTTC. Its protein product is CASSSSETQYF.

This clone was recorded a few times. The chain links TRBV27 to TRBJ2-7; TRBD2 is a possible D gene (6 bases). Germline-derived CDR1 and CDR2 are MNHEY and SMNVEV (reference sequence). V was clipped by 7 bases and J by 4 bases, with 14 bases between them. This CDR3 has 13 amino acids. CDR3 sequence (DNA): TGTGCCAGCATGTCACTAGGGACTTACGAGCAGTACTTC. Encoded protein: CASMSLGTYEQYF.

The chain is built from TRBV11-3 and TRBJ2-1; TRBD2 is a possible D gene (6 bases). This CDR3 has 14 amino acids. Germline V gives CDR1 SGHNT, CDR2 YENEEA. Trimming shortened V by 2 bases and J by 12 bases, and 17 bases separated the two germline ends. DNA of the CDR3: TGTGCCAGCAGCTTACGCGGGGCCAAAGATGCGCAGTTCTTC. Translation: CASSLRGAKDAQFF.

V and J are TRBV29-1 and TRBJ2-7, with D tentatively TRBD1 or TRBD2 (5 bases each). Germline V gene data show CDR1 as SQVTM and CDR2 as ANQGSEA. This CDR3 has 14 residues. V lost 5 bases and J lost 2, with 16 bases in between. Here the CDR3 DNA reads TGCAGCGTTACGGGGCACCGCAGCCCCTACGAGCAGTACTTC. It codes for CSVTGHRSPYEQYF.

This chain joins TRBV19 and TRBJ2-5; 7 bases agree with TRBD1. Looked up from germline, CDR1 is LNHDA and CDR2 is SQIVND (reference sequence). The CDR3 has 14 residues. V lost 6 bases to trimming and J lost 2 bases; unmatched junction nucleotides: 6. CDR3 nucleotide sequence: TGTGCCAGTAGCCCGGGACAGCTGCAAGAGACCCAGTACTTC. Encoded protein: CASSPGQLQETQYF. The full variable domain, rest sourced from reference TRBV19 and TRBJ2-5, is DGGITQSPKYLFRKEGQNVTLSCEQNLNHDAMYWYRQDPGQGLRLIYYSQIVNDFQKGDIAEGYSVSREKKESFPLTVTSAQKNPTAFYLCASSPGQLQETQYFGPGTRLLVL.

This clone was counted a few times. The chain couples TRBV28 to TRBJ1-2; tentatively, D is TRBD1 (5 bases). This CDR3 comprises 17 residues. Germline loops: CDR1 MDHEN, CDR2 SYDVKM. V was trimmed by 3 bases and J by 4 bases, leaving 21 bases between them. The CDR3 protein is CASSFERGLRLGYGYTF. DNA for the CDR3: TGTGCCAGCAGTTTTGAGAGGGGATTACGATTGGGCTATGGCTACACCTTC.

The J gene is TRBJ1-2, the V gene TRBV6-4; 11 positions agree with TRBD1. The CDR3 runs 15 residues. The V gene's germline CDR1 is MRHNA and CDR2 SNTAGT. With 0 bases clipped from V and 7 bases from J, the junction kept 4 bases outside the gene matches. The CDR3 protein is CASSDSGQGASGYTF. The CDR3, as DNA: TGTGCCAGCAGTGACTCCGGACAGGGGGCCTCTGGCTACACCTTC.

This rearrangement joins TRBV27 to TRBJ2-7; D gene uncertain. The CDR3 has 12 residues. Looked up from germline, CDR1 is MNHEY and CDR2 is SMNVEV (reference sequence). Trimming stripped 5 bases from V and 8 bases from J, with 13 bases between. The CDR3 region has the DNA TGTGCCAGCAGTCCCCGTGGCTCCCAGCAGTACTTC. Residues: CASSPRGSQQYF.

The chain carries TRBV28 and TRBJ1-2, with D perhaps TRBD1 (6 bases). V was pared by 1 base and J by 5 bases, with 11 bases between. This CDR3 is 14 amino acids long. The germline gives CDR1 MDHEN, CDR2 SYDVKM. The CDR3 protein is CASSLSAGQYGYTF. The CDR3 nucleotides read TGTGCCAGCAGTTTATCGGCCGGACAGTATGGCTACACCTTC.

The CDR3 DNA sequence: TGCGCCAGCAGCGTAGGGACTAGCGGGAGACATGAGCAGTTCTTC. This sequence encodes CASSVGTSGRHEQFF. The V gene is TRBV5-1, the J gene TRBJ2-1; TRBD2 matches 14 bases. CDR3 size: 15 residues. The germline V gene has CDR1 SGHRS and CDR2 YFSETQ. Trimming took 4 bases from V and 8 from J; bases not matched to a gene: 5.

The V call is TRBV11-1, the J call TRBJ2-2; 14 bases line up with TRBD2. The CDR3 sequence is 19 residues long. V trimming: 5 bases; J trimming: 7 bases; junction bases outside the gene matches: 15. The germline V gene has CDR1 SGHAT and CDR2 FQDESV (reference sequence). The CDR3 sequence: CASSLRLTSGRGAGGELFF. The CDR3 region has the DNA TGTGCCAGCAGCCTCCGCTTGACTAGCGGGAGGGGGGCAGGCGGGGAGCTGTTTTTT.

The V and J genes are TRBV19 and TRBJ1-5; TRBD1 matches at 7 bases. The CDR3 is 15 amino acids. Germline CDR1 reads LNHDA; CDR2 reads SQIVND (reference sequence). The V and J ends lost 3 bases and 3 bases, in that order; junction bases with no gene match: 5. CDR3 protein: CASSMGQNTNQPQHF. CDR3 coding DNA: TGTGCCAGTAGTATGGGACAGAACACCAATCAGCCCCAGCATTTT.

The chain joins TRBV30 to TRBJ1-4, with no clear D. This CDR3 has 14 residues. Per the germline V gene, CDR1 is GTSNPN and CDR2 is SVGIG (reference sequence). V lost 2 bases, J lost 0 bases, and 7 bases lay in between. In nucleotides, the CDR3 is TGTGCCTGGAGTTCGACTGCAACTAATGAAAAACTGTTTTTT. It encodes CAWSSTATNEKLFF.

In this sample, this clone turned up a few times. This sequence joins TRBV19 and TRBJ2-7; possibly TRBD1 or TRBD2 for D (5 bases each). The germline V and J ends were trimmed by 5 bases and 2 bases, with 16 bases remaining between them. Looked up from germline, CDR1 is LNHDA and CDR2 is SQIVND (reference sequence). The CDR3 covers 15 residues. The CDR3 DNA is TGTGCCAGTAGTTTTGGGGCAGGGAGAGCCTACGAGCAGTACTTC. It is translated as CASSFGAGRAYEQYF.

This sequence joins TRBV29-1 and TRBJ1-3; 7 bases are shared with TRBD1. The trim removed 3 bases at V and 3 bases at J, leaving 5 bases unmatched. This CDR3 has 14 residues. Per the germline V gene, CDR1 is SQVTM and CDR2 is ANQGSEA. Here the CDR3 DNA reads TGCAGCGTTGAGGGGCAGGGGGTTGGAAACACCATATATTTT. Translated, it gives CSVEGQGVGNTIYF.

This clone was detected a few times. The rearrangement uses TRBV23-1 and TRBJ1-1; 10 positions match TRBD1. TRBV23-1 is classed as an ORF, of uncertain function. V lost 3 bases, J lost 3 bases, and 16 bases stayed unmatched. This CDR3 is 19 amino acids long. CDR3 bases: TGCGCCAGCAGTCAGAAGGAGGGCGGGGACAGGGGTTCCTACACTGAAGCTTTCTTT. Residues: CASSQKEGGDRGSYTEAFF.